The source of this T cell receptor beta chain is a study of OX40 agonist ivuxolimab in advanced cancers. Study results and caveats: It was not determined which antigens were specifically recognized by the peripheral T cells that had undergone clonal expansion.

Details on this clone: Its target is unknown.

Libraries were prepared by immunoSEQ multiplex PCR; TCRdb keeps only in-frame clonotypes and omits some of them. The sample has around 60,000 clones, 84% seen once; the top ten hold about 2%. Germline CDR1 reads WSHSY; CDR2 reads SAAADI. The CDR3 totals 15 residues. V was pared by 0 bases and J by 1 base, with 9 bases between. The TCR comes from an adult with an advanced solid tumor such as melanoma, head and neck, liver or kidney cancer. The sequencing here drew on CD4+ or CD8+ T cells sorted from blood, taken in a trial of the OX40 agonist ivuxolimab. The gene calls are TRBV10-2 and TRBJ1-1, with unresolved D. CDR3 sequence: CASSESTTGNTEAFF. The CDR3 DNA reads as TGCGCCAGCAGTGAGTCGACGACCGGGAACACTGAAGCTTTCTTT.